This TCR beta chain was captured in a study of regulatory T cells in long-lasting Graves disease (dated by TCRdb to about 2021). A note on the overall study: In the newly diagnosed Graves' disease group, patients had been taking antithyroid drugs for less than 3 months. Patients with persistent Graves' disease were compared with patients with newly diagnosed Graves' disease using TCR sequencing and RNA sequencing of peripheral blood. The study was registered as a clinical trial and conducted in China. A total of 33 samples underwent TCR sequencing, from some 13 patients with persistent Graves' disease and approximately 20 patients with newly diagnosed Graves' disease.

Reading the label with the study, this specimen's time point is: newly diagnosed GD, antithyroid drugs for less than 3 months. For both TCR sequencing and RNA sequencing, RNA was extracted from PBMCs in TRIzol. The diagnosis of Graves' disease was made according to American Thyroid Association guidelines. The patients came from an endocrinology department in Xi'an, China. Each patient gave around 9 milliliters of peripheral blood, collected in an EDTA anticoagulant tube. PBMCs were isolated by Ficoll Paque Plus density gradient separation without further T cell sorting. An Agilent 2100 Bioanalyzer and agarose gel were used to check RNA quality, and a NanoDrop 2000 was used to measure RNA concentration. What the authors observed across the whole study: More public clonotypes were shared among persistent patients (roughly 2,900) than among newly diagnosed patients (roughly 960). Persistent Graves' disease patients showed lower TCR Shannon entropy and fewer highly expanded clones than newly diagnosed patients, suggesting clonal expansion. The authors acknowledged the small sample size as a limitation that may reduce accuracy. Only peripheral blood was studied, because thyroid tissue, the primary lesion, was inaccessible. Persistent disease showed preferential use of TRBV28, TRBJ1-2 and TRBJ2-5, whereas newly diagnosed disease favored TRBV20-1 and TRBJ2-1. Only the TCR beta chain was sequenced and analyzed.

CDR1 SGHAT and CDR2 FQNNGV were looked up in the germline V gene. Spanning cysteine to phenylalanine, the CDR3 consists of 15 amino acids. Solely the CDR3 DNA is kept, with 45 bases framed from the first base. After removal of 3 bases from V and 1 base from J, the junction retains 2 bases not matched to a gene. The library was prepared using multiplex PCR. The sample was run on an Illumina HiSeq 4000. CDR3 regions were amplified by Arm-PCR with iRepertoire HTBI primers to construct TCR beta libraries. Gel purification was performed on PCR products prior to sequencing. The paper's processing steps were these. Gene usage analysis of CDR3 amino acid clonotypes used the 62 TRBV and 14 to 15 TRBJ segments found across samples. Filtered high-quality paired reads were merged into contigs using COPE and FqMerger. BLAST was used to align contigs to IMGT TRBV, TRBD and TRBJ reference genes, with CDR3 defined following IMGT. Clonotypes above 0.1% frequency were classified as highly expanded clones. Shannon entropy served as the measure of repertoire diversity, while the Gini coefficient captured V-J evenness. Clonotypes shared by more than one individual were considered public. Starting from the raw public reads, TCRdb applied fastp trimming at Q25, assembled clones with MiXCR and retained in-frame beta chains. Rows matching on CDR3 protein sequence are summarized as one entry with the most common DNA and genes. What appears here as the V and J calls and clone size reflects TCRdb's work, not the paper's. The sample data list fewer than 500,000 distinct CDR3 sequences, and about 16% of these were observed just once. The ten largest clones take up about 12% of the sample.

This clonotype was counted ten times or more. Its binding antigen is unknown. No base quality values were provided; no much bigger clone lies one nucleotide off. The same data also contributed to another study, on T cells in Graves' hyperthyroidism and ophthalmopathy. In that second paper, the authors write: A patient counted as having stable Graves' hyperthyroidism if no progression to ophthalmopathy occurred over 18 months of follow-up. Hyperthyroidism patients were newly diagnosed, had a disease duration of under 2 months, and were aged 18 to 65 years. Any patient with an uncontrolled infection, another autoimmune disease, pregnancy or lactation was excluded. Diagnoses relied on clinical symptoms, serum thyroxine and TRAb, thyroid ultrasound and orbital computed tomography. The TCR CDR3 was subjected to a first round of RT-PCR using the HTBI primer set and the Qiagen OneStep RT-PCR kit. Most expanded thyroid clonotypes (frequency above 0.001) were also detected in blood, a finding suggesting that blood repertoires may reflect thyroid immune responses. A model built on a 13 V-J signature distinguished ophthalmopathy from stable hyperthyroidism, reaching around 87% sensitivity and about 81% specificity in cross-validation and 80%/75% in testing. In validation, progression to ophthalmopathy was predicted by the model with 55% to 71% sensitivity and nearly 75% specificity, a median of roughly six months before onset. To identify TCR V-J signatures that set the groups apart, the researchers used a discovery cohort of 100 patients, made up of 40 to 45 with Graves' ophthalmopathy and around 58 with stable Graves' hyperthyroidism. An independent validation cohort of fewer than 20 hyperthyroidism patients and about 16 patients who later progressed to ophthalmopathy tested prospective prediction of ophthalmopathy. The approximately 100 discovery patients were divided at random into training and test sets in a 7:3 ratio. In addition, the study compared T-cell repertoires in thyroid tissue and in blood from 6 or 7 Graves' hyperthyroidism patients. Once sampling was done, hyperthyroidism patients were given methimazole at a starting dose of 30 mg daily, whereas ophthalmopathy patients were given high-dose intravenous methylprednisolone. The libraries were constructed in a second round of multiplex PCR and then size-selected and purified. Paired-end sequencing of the libraries was performed with 100 bp reads on an Illumina HiSeq2000. SOAPnuke was used to process the raw data, with reads discarded if the reads contained adapters or uncalled bases, had a mean Phred below 15, or lacked an exact constant-primer or identifier match. COPE v1.2.5 was used to merge high-quality paired reads, and clonotypes were defined as unique nucleotide sequences. MiTCR v1.1 was used to align the clonotypes against IMGT TRBV, TRBD and TRBJ reference segments. The analysis included only V-J combinations with a frequency above 0.0001, which together covered more than 98% of the repertoires. The TCS score was defined as F50 (clonal expansion) divided by E x V (chaos), with BLOSUM62-based TCRdist calculated between CDR3 peptides within each V-J. Welch's t-statistics and random forest reduced approximately 520 V-J features to roughly 13, which were used in a naive Bayes classifier (R e1071). Sample size was not statistically predetermined, and blinding of investigators to group allocation was not performed. TCR Vbeta CDR3 sequencing of approximately 140 peripheral blood samples (around 45 ophthalmopathy, around 80 hyperthyroidism and some 17 progressor patients) is reported in the paper.

The sequencing used peripheral blood mononuclear cells (PBMCs), collected at new diagnosis, from a patient treated with antithyroid drugs. The sequence was collected from a man aged 35-49 years with Graves disease. Donor details come from another sample of the same person, matched by shared clones. Rearrangement joined TRBV11-2 to TRBJ2-7, and 11 junction bases match TRBD2. At the DNA level, the sequence is TGTGCCAGCAGCTTTGGACTAGCGGGTTCCTACGAGCAGTACTTC. Its amino acids are CASSFGLAGSYEQYF.